A selection of T cell receptor beta chains follows, all from one sample in a study of sequential checkpoint blockade in melanoma. Generated by immunoSEQ multiplex PCR, the TCRdb table keeps only in-frame clones and is missing some. The sample holds 9,500 to 11,000 clones, 55% to 70% seen once. The sample in question was CD8+ T cells sorted from blood (inferred from file names), obtained from a patient given nivolumab and ipilimumab in sequence. These receptors were obtained from a human donor with melanoma. The CDR3 runs from the conserved cysteine through the conserved F or W. A D gene is named only where the DNA matches it firmly. Where a row states a size, it is once, few, many or the class of an expanded clone; other rows omit it.

D,size,length,V,J,DNA,CDR3
-,-,13,TRBV15,TRBJ2-7,TGTGCCACCAGAGCAACCCTCTCCTACGAGCAGTACTTC,CATRATLSYEQYF
-,-,13,TRBV30,TRBJ1-2,TGTGCCTGGAGTGTGTTGGGAGGCGATGGCTACACCTTC,CAWSVLGGDGYTF
TRBD2,once,15,TRBV7-2,TRBJ2-3,TGTGCCAGCAGCGTGCCACTAGCGGGCACAGATACGCAGTATTTT,CASSVPLAGTDTQYF
TRBD1,few,15,TRBV5-4,TRBJ2-4,TGTGCCAGCAGCTTGACCGGGACAGGGAAAAACATTCAGTACTTC,CASSLTGTGKNIQYF
TRBD2,-,16,TRBV7-2,TRBJ2-7,TGTGCCAGCAGCTCCTCAATAGCGGGAGCCCCGGTCGAGCAGTACTTC,CASSSSIAGAPVEQYF
-,-,14,TRBV2,TRBJ1-6,TGTGCCAGCAGGGACACAGGGCCTAATTCACCCCTCCACTTT,CASRDTGPNSPLHF
-,-,18,TRBV19,TRBJ1-5,TGTGCCAGTAGTCTAGAGGGTTTTTATGGGACTTCTGATCAGCCCCAGCATTTT,CASSLEGFYGTSDQPQHF
TRBD1,-,15,TRBV27,TRBJ2-7,TGTGCCAGCAGCGAACGGACAGGGCCGGGGGACGAGCAGTACTTC,CASSERTGPGDEQYF
TRBD2,few,15,TRBV6-5,TRBJ2-1,TGTGCCAGCAGTCCCGGGACTAGCGGGAGTAATGAGCAGTTCTTC,CASSPGTSGSNEQFF
TRBD1,-,15,TRBV5-1,TRBJ2-1,TGCGCCAGCAGCTACTTACAGGGGGCGTTCGGTGAGCAGTTCTTC,CASSYLQGAFGEQFF
-,-,16,TRBV19,TRBJ1-4,TGTGCCAGTAGTCAACGGACGGGGGCAACTAATGAAAAACTGTTTTTT,CASSQRTGATNEKLFF
TRBD2,-,15,TRBV7-7,TRBJ2-1,TGTGCTAGCAGCTTACTAGCGGGAGAACGCAATGAGCAGTTCTTC,CASSLLAGERNEQFF
-,-,12,TRBV9,TRBJ2-7,TGTGCCAGCAGCCCAGGGTCGCACGAGCAGTACTTC,CASSPGSHEQYF
TRBD2,once,18,TRBV7-7,TRBJ2-1,TGTGCTAGCAGCCTTCGGACTAGCGGGAGAGACAGTGACAATGAGCAGTTCTTC,CASSLRTSGRDSDNEQFF
TRBD1,large,14,TRBV28,TRBJ2-7,TGTGCCAGCAGTTTAGGGGGACAGGGCTACGAGCAGTACTTC,CASSLGGQGYEQYF
TRBD1,-,13,TRBV30,TRBJ2-7,TGTGCCTGGAGTGTTGCAGGGGGCAGGGAGCAGTACTTC,CAWSVAGGREQYF
TRBD1,-,16,TRBV2,TRBJ1-5,TGTGCCAGCAGTGAGGTAGACAGGGCTAGCAATCAGCCCCAGCATTTT,CASSEVDRASNQPQHF
-,few,17,TRBV9,TRBJ2-4,TGTGCCAGCAGCACCGGGGTAACTGATCTAGCCAAAAACATTCAGTACTTC,CASSTGVTDLAKNIQYF
TRBD1,-,15,TRBV19,TRBJ1-2,TGTGCCAGTAGTGCAGGGACAGCTCCTAACTATGGCTACACCTTC,CASSAGTAPNYGYTF
TRBD1,-,15,TRBV27,TRBJ1-5,TGTGCCAGCAGTTTAAGGAAGGGGGCGAGGCAGCCCCAGCATTTT,CASSLRKGARQPQHF
TRBD2,-,16,TRBV7-6,TRBJ2-5,TGTGCCAGCAGCTTAGACCCGACTAGCGGGAGAGAGACCCAGTACTTC,CASSLDPTSGRETQYF
TRBD1,-,17,TRBV5-1,TRBJ1-2,TGCGCCAGCAGCTTGGGGTTCGGCAGGGGGCAAGGATATGGCTACACCTTC,CASSLGFGRGQGYGYTF
TRBD2,-,16,TRBV10-3,TRBJ2-7,TGTGCCATCAGTGAGTCGGGAGCGGGAGGATCCTACGAGCAGTACTTC,CAISESGAGGSYEQYF
-,-,17,TRBV7-8,TRBJ1-1,TGTGCCAGCAGCCTAAACGCCGACTTCAGGGTGAACACTGAAGCTTTCTTT,CASSLNADFRVNTEAFF
TRBD1,-,14,TRBV27,TRBJ1-5,TGTGCCAGCAGCGCTGCCAGGGGGTATCAGCCCCAGCATTTT,CASSAARGYQPQHF
-,few,16,TRBV7-9,TRBJ1-3,TGTGCCAGCAGCTTAGGAGGGCTCACCTCTGGAAACACCATATATTTT,CASSLGGLTSGNTIYF
TRBD2,few,15,TRBV7-2,TRBJ2-2,TGTGCCAGCAGTGACGGACTAGGAAACACCGGGGAGCTGTTTTTT,CASSDGLGNTGELFF
-,-,13,TRBV27,TRBJ2-7,TGTGCCAGCAGCGACATCCTGACCTACGAGCAGTACTTC,CASSDILTYEQYF
TRBD1,-,14,TRBV15,TRBJ1-2,TGTGCCACCAGCGGGGGGGACAGGTCCTATGGCTACACCTTC,CATSGGDRSYGYTF